What follows are 13 T cell receptor beta chains derived from one specimen sequenced in a study of CD8 T cells in Susac syndrome (dated by TCRdb to the late 2010s). The library was built by means of the immunoSEQ multiplex PCR assay. RNA was extracted using the RNeasy kit, and roughly 0.45 to 1 microgram was reverse transcribed with random hexamers. TCRdb handled the public reads itself, with Q25 trimming in fastp and clone calling in MiXCR, and kept productive beta chains. Each CDR3 protein gets just one entry, which takes the most common genes and DNA from the rows behind it. Present in this sample are fewer than 150,000 distinct CDR3 sequences, 85% to 95% of which were seen just once. Roughly 0.2% of the sample rests with the top ten. Sequencing input: CD8+ T cells from PBMCs. These receptors came from a human donor with Susac syndrome.

The chain has TRBV12-3 or TRBV12-4 and TRBJ1-1; D call uncertain. The CDR3 covers 13 residues. V lost 3 bases, J lost 4 bases, and 9 bases lay in between. CDR3 protein: CASSLSLITEAFF. CDR3 nucleotides: TGTGCCAGCAGTTTGAGCCTGATCACTGAAGCTTTCTTT.

This chain uses TRBV5-1 with TRBJ1-1, with a tentative D call TRBD1 (5 bases). CDR1 is SGHRS, CDR2 YFSETQ, per germline. Trimming pared 4 bases from V and 3 bases from J, leaving 13 bases between. There are 14 residues in the CDR3. Here the CDR3 reads CASSRGLGDTEAFF. The DNA of the CDR3 is TGCGCCAGCAGCAGGGGACTTGGGGACACTGAAGCTTTCTTT. The full variable domain, completed using reference TRBV5-1 and TRBJ1-1, is KAGVTQTPRYLIKTRGQQVTLSCSPISGHRSVSWYQQTPGQGLQFLFEYFSETQRNKGNFPGRFSGRQFSNSRSEMNVSTLELGDSALYLCASSRGLGDTEAFFGQGTRLTVV.

The chain recombines TRBV11-2 with TRBJ2-2; TRBD2 agrees at 7 bases. The trim removed 1 base at V and 8 bases at J, leaving 10 bases unmatched. Germline values: CDR1 SGHAT, CDR2 FQNNGV. The CDR3 totals 16 residues. CDR3 in amino acids: CASSLAGGQPRGELFF. In nucleotides, the CDR3 is TGTGCCAGCAGCTTAGCGGGAGGACAACCTAGGGGGGAGCTGTTTTTT.

The V call is TRBV6-5, the J call TRBJ2-2; tentatively, D is TRBD1 or TRBD2 (6 bases each). V was shortened by 7 bases and J by 0 bases, with 9 bases between the two germline ends. Looked up from germline, CDR1 is MNHEY and CDR2 is SVGAGI. The CDR3 has 14 amino acids. Here the CDR3 reads CASMGGANTGELFF. The CDR3 nucleotides are TGTGCCAGCATGGGGGGCGCGAACACCGGGGAGCTGTTTTTT.

V gene TRBV24-1 combines with J gene TRBJ2-1; D is undetermined. Germline loops: CDR1 KGHDR, CDR2 SFDVKD. With 4 bases removed from V and 7 bases from J, the gap between germline ends came to 4 bases. The CDR3 covers 11 residues. CDR3 in DNA: TGTGCCACCAGTGAGACTAATGAGCAGTTCTTC. Translated, it gives CATSETNEQFF.

There are a few counts of this clonotype. The chain combines TRBV5-4 with TRBJ2-1; D uncertain. The V end was cut by 0 bases, the J end by 10 bases, with 8 bases between. From germline, CDR1 is SGHNT and CDR2 YYREEE (reference sequence). This CDR3 comprises 12 residues. This chain's CDR3 is CASSLVEKEQFF. CDR3 in DNA: TGTGCCAGCAGCTTGGTAGAGAAGGAGCAGTTCTTC.

The sample holds one count of this clonotype. This chain links TRBV4-1 with TRBJ2-2, with TRBD2 as a possible D gene (6 bases). V lost 1 base and J 1 base, leaving 13 bases between the germline ends. This CDR3 contains 17 residues. CDR1 is MGHRA, CDR2 YSYEKL, per germline. The CDR3: CASSQGPVGGNTGELFF. The CDR3 nucleotides read TGCGCCAGCAGCCAAGGCCCCGTGGGAGGGAACACCGGGGAGCTGTTTTTT.

The gene calls are TRBV27 and TRBJ2-7, with a possible D match to TRBD2 (6 bases). The CDR3 extends over 11 amino acids. Per germline, CDR1 MNHEY and CDR2 SMNVEV (reference sequence). V was trimmed by 6 bases and J by 6 bases, leaving 9 bases between them. CDR3 protein: CASREGSEQYF. The CDR3 DNA reads TGTGCCAGCAGGGAGGGCTCCGAGCAGTACTTC.

The chain recombines TRBV6-1 with TRBJ2-7, with TRBD1 identical over 7 bases. Losses at the gene ends were 3 bases for V and 7 bases for J; bases not matched to a gene: 6. The CDR3 runs to 13 residues. The germline V gene has CDR1 MNHNS and CDR2 SASEGT. The CDR3 spells CASSDPPGGEQYF. In DNA form, the CDR3 reads TGTGCCAGCAGTGACCCGCCAGGGGGAGAGCAGTACTTC.

The rearrangement joins TRBV3-1 to TRBJ2-2; perhaps TRBD1 as D (6 bases). This CDR3 has 14 amino acids. V lost 1 base to trimming and J lost 4 bases, with 7 bases between them. Per the germline V gene, CDR1 is LGHDT and CDR2 is YNNKEL (reference sequence). CDR3 residues: CASSQVGGTGELFF. The CDR3 bases are TGTGCCAGCAGCCAAGTAGGGGGCACCGGGGAGCTGTTTTTT.

The genes are TRBV19 and TRBJ2-7; TRBD2 is a possible D gene (5 bases). There are 14 residues in the CDR3. V lost 10 bases and J 0 bases, leaving 16 bases between the germline ends. Germline V gene data show CDR1 as LNHDA and CDR2 as SQIVND (reference sequence). The CDR3 protein is CATAYGVSSYEQYF. CDR3 sequence (DNA): TGTGCCACTGCCTACGGGGTGAGCTCCTACGAGCAGTACTTC.

This chain joins TRBV14 and TRBJ2-7; 8 bases agree with TRBD2. The CDR3 runs 16 residues. Germline V CDR1 and CDR2: SGHDN, FVKESK. V was pared by 4 bases and J by 2 bases, with 10 bases of the junction left unmatched. This chain's CDR3 is CASSPQIAGSTYEQYF. The DNA of the CDR3 is TGTGCCAGCAGCCCCCAGATAGCGGGAAGCACCTACGAGCAGTACTTC.

This chain connects TRBV7-2 to TRBJ2-2; the D is unclear. Germline V gene sequence: CDR1 SGHTA, CDR2 FQGNSA. Trimming cost V 5 bases and J 0 bases, with 13 bases left between them. CDR3 size: 16 residues. CDR3 coding DNA: TGTGCCAGCAGCATCGGGCCCTATACGAACACCGGGGAGCTGTTTTTT. Protein sequence: CASSIGPYTNTGELFF. The full variable domain, its missing parts supplied by reference TRBV7-2 and TRBJ2-2, is GAGVSQSPSNKVTEKGKDVELRCDPISGHTALYWYRQSLGQGLEFLIYFQGNSAPDKSGLPSDRFSAERTGGSVSTLTIQRTQQEDSAVYLCASSIGPYTNTGELFFGEGSRLTVL.